Many counts were recorded for the clone carrying this T cell receptor beta chain. This CDR3 comprises 14 residues. Germline CDR1 reads SQVTM; CDR2 reads ANQGSEA. The junction had 7 bases not matched to a gene; V was cut back by 7 bases and J by 1 base. These data are taken from a study of T cells in Graves' hyperthyroidism and ophthalmopathy. Amplification of TCR beta CDR3 regions was performed using RNA transcripts as template. First-round RT-PCR with HTBI primers amplified the TCR CDR3 region. A single record per CDR3 protein comes from TCRdb applying MiXCR to the multiplex PCR reads. Of roughly 380,000 distinct CDR3 sequences listed, 15% to 20% are singletons.

This clonotype was sampled from a woman between 40 and 55 years old with Graves' ophthalmopathy. V usage is TRBV29-1 and J usage is TRBJ2-3; TRBD1 aligns across 8 bases. The sequenced sample consisted of blood. The CDR3 sequence: CSATQGAGTDTQYF. Here the CDR3 DNA reads TGCAGCGCAACCCAGGGGGCTGGCACAGATACGCAGTATTTT.